Listed below are T cell receptor beta chains from one sample, sequenced in a study of blood T cell repertoires in COVID-19. Assay: immunoSEQ multiplex PCR; the TCRdb copy retains only in-frame clones and omits some. The sample contains a few hundred thousand clones, about four fifths of which appear only once. Input material: peripheral blood. These receptors all stem from a woman younger than 45 who had recovered from COVID-19. CDR3s include the opening cysteine and the closing phenylalanine or tryptophan. Only part of the rows carry a size: once, few, many, or a class if the clone is expanded.

v_gene,len,abundance,CDR3aa
TRBV3-1/TRBV3-2,16,-,CASSPSGGTPYNEQFF
TRBV12-2,16,-,CASRERGLPAPNEQFF
TRBV28,12,-,CASSLNSRTVLF
TRBV28,15,few,CASSSPGMVDQPQHF
TRBV28,15,-,CASSSPVGANSPLHF
TRBV5-4,16,-,CASSLVVTLSYNEQFF
TRBV2,19,-,CASKDIGTSGPGSYNEQFF
TRBV9,16,-,CASSVGTGAFTDTQYF
TRBV5-1,17,-,CASSLAGSSGREETQYF
TRBV25-1,14,-,CASSVPGGQETQYF
TRBV24-1,14,once,CATSDTDRMETQYF
TRBV28,14,-,CASSSGLSGGEQFF
TRBV18,14,once,CASSPRDRTYEQYF
TRBV27,17,-,CASSLYGGSSYNSPLHF
TRBV19,13,-,CASRWLGGNGYTF
TRBV5-1,17,-,CASSEGLRTSPSGELFF
TRBV2,14,once,CASGLAGDQETQYF
TRBV5-1,14,-,CASSRTGDNQPQHF
TRBV28,15,-,CASSLYTFTSYEQYF
TRBV9,14,-,CASSDDSTRGEQYF
TRBV11-1,15,-,CASGQAGVNYNEQFF
TRBV30,14,-,CAWSGARGAFGYTF